These 14 T cell receptor beta chains came from one sample sequenced in a study of human T cells and chemical hapten exposure. Indicated time point: patch test 1, 2 weeks after DPC sensitization. Specified treatment: therapeutic diphenylcyclopropenone sensitization with weekly scalp DPC. TCRdb used MiXCR to reprocess the RACE reads, holding one entry per CDR3 protein. This repertoire shows tens of thousands of distinct CDR3 sequences, approximately 11% found once; its top ten account for approximately 4.4%. The sample in question was whole blood, obtained in connection with sensitization to the hapten diphenylcyclopropenone (DPC). The receptor source for this set is a woman aged 50 to 60 with alopecia areata. Some clones in this sample may be carry-over from other donors' samples.

The chain uses TRBV20-1 and TRBJ2-5; possible D gene TRBD2, 5 bases. Germline CDR1 reads DFQATT; CDR2 reads SNEGSKA (reference sequence). The length of the CDR3 is 14 residues. Trimming took 0 bases from V and 3 from J, leaving 11 bases between them. The CDR3 sequence is CSARDHSVKETQYF. The CDR3 nucleotides are TGCAGTGCTAGAGATCATAGCGTCAAAGAGACCCAGTACTTC.

This CDR3 is CASSQEPGRSQPQHF. CDR3 DNA sequence: TGCGCCAGCAGCCAAGAACCGGGGAGGAGTCAGCCCCAGCATTTT. The chain combines TRBV4-1 with TRBJ1-5, with D uncertain. Germline assignment: CDR1 MGHRA and CDR2 YSYEKL. The CDR3 is 15 amino acids. Trimming shortened V by 0 bases and J by 6 bases, and 12 bases separated the two germline ends.

This clonotype was observed many times. The J gene is TRBJ2-7, the V gene TRBV28; possible D gene TRBD2, 7 bases. There are 15 residues in the CDR3. Trimming cost V 4 bases and J 3 bases, with 16 bases left between them. The germline CDR1 and CDR2 sequences are MDHEN and SYDVKM. The CDR3 loop reads CASSSGGPRSYEQYF. CDR3 nucleotides: TGTGCCAGCAGTTCGGGGGGCCCTAGAAGCTACGAGCAGTACTTC.

V and J are TRBV28 and TRBJ1-6; D gene ambiguous. Germline loops: CDR1 MDHEN, CDR2 SYDVKM. The CDR3 spans 16 residues. V was pared by 7 bases and J by 10 bases, with 23 bases between. CDR3 sequence: CASIKISRSGSSPLHF. CDR3 nucleotide sequence: TGTGCCAGCATCAAAATATCCCGATCGGGGTCCTCACCCCTCCACTTT.

The genes are TRBV4-3 and TRBJ2-3; D not certain. This CDR3 is 13 amino acids long. V lost 0 bases to trimming and J lost 4 bases, with 5 bases between them. The V gene's germline CDR1 is LGHNA and CDR2 YSLEER. The CDR3 region has the DNA TGCGCCAGCAGCCAAGATCTCCCAGATACGCAGTATTTT. It encodes CASSQDLPDTQYF.

In this sample, this clonotype turned up many times. The chain employs TRBV19 and TRBJ1-5; no clear D gene. This CDR3 has 13 residues. V lost 4 bases to trimming and J lost 5 bases, with 9 bases between them. CDR1 is LNHDA and CDR2 is SQIVND in the germline V gene (reference sequence). CDR3 loop: CASSTDGHQPQHF. The DNA of the CDR3 is TGTGCCAGTAGTACGGACGGTCATCAGCCCCAGCATTTT.

A few counts support this clonotype. The chain uses TRBV20-1 and TRBJ1-2, with a weak D call TRBD1 (5 bases). The CDR3 loop spans 13 amino acids. V lost 3 bases and J 2 bases, leaving 10 bases between the germline ends. Germline lookup yields CDR1 DFQATT and CDR2 SNEGSKA (reference sequence). CDR3 in DNA: TGCAGTGCTAGGGCACAGGCCAACTATGGCTACACCTTC. Its translation is CSARAQANYGYTF.

This clonotype was observed many times. The CDR3 is CASSHLVHKEKLFF. In DNA, the CDR3 is TGTGCCAGCAGCCATCTTGTGCATAAGGAAAAACTGTTTTTT. The chain recombines TRBV12-3 or TRBV12-4 with TRBJ1-4, with D hard to call. Trimming pared 6 bases from V and 8 bases from J, leaving 16 bases between. This CDR3 is built from 14 residues.

The V gene is TRBV29-1, the J gene TRBJ2-1, with TRBD1 as a possible D gene (6 bases). The CDR3 totals 13 residues. The V and J ends lost 4 bases and 8 bases respectively, with 15 bases between them. Germline V lookup: CDR1 SQVTM, CDR2 ANQGSEA. CDR3: CSVGHRELDEQFF. CDR3 nucleotide sequence: TGCAGCGTTGGGCACAGGGAGTTGGATGAGCAGTTCTTC.

The table lists this clonotype with a few counts. The chain combines TRBV30 with TRBJ2-7, with D unclear. V was shortened by 5 bases and J by 6 bases, with 11 bases between the two germline ends. There are 11 residues in the CDR3. Germline V gene lookup returns CDR1 GTSNPN and CDR2 SVGIG (reference sequence). Here the CDR3 reads CAWSSRGEQYF. In DNA form, the CDR3 reads TGTGCCTGGTCCTCGAGAGGCGAGCAGTACTTC. Complete variable domain (other parts from reference TRBV30 and TRBJ2-7): SQTIHQWPATLVQPVGSPLSLECTVEGTSNPNLYWYRQAAGRGLQLLFYSVGIGQISSEVPQNLSASRPQDRQFILSSKKLLLSDSGFYLCAWSSRGEQYFGPGTRLTVT.

This clonotype was observed a handful of times. The genes are TRBV30 and TRBJ2-3, with 9 positions matching TRBD1. CDR3 length equals 13 residues. V lost 3 bases and J lost 4; bases outside the gene matches: 2. Germline V gene lookup returns CDR1 GTSNPN and CDR2 SVGIG (reference sequence). Here the CDR3 reads CAWSGQGSDTQYF. For the CDR3, the DNA is TGTGCCTGGAGCGGACAGGGGTCAGATACGCAGTATTTT.

This clonotype came up once. V usage is TRBV20-1 and J usage is TRBJ2-7; 8 bases fit TRBD1. V trimming: 3 bases; J trimming: 6 bases; junction bases outside the gene matches: 7. The CDR3 is 13 residues long. Germline CDR1 and CDR2: DFQATT and SNEGSKA (reference sequence). The CDR3 region is CSASPGQVGEQYF. The CDR3 DNA reads as TGCAGTGCTAGTCCGGGACAGGTGGGCGAGCAGTACTTC.

This clonotype was observed a handful of times. This chain links TRBV25-1 with TRBJ2-7; D ambiguous. The germline CDR1 and CDR2 sequences are MGHDK and SYGVNS. V lost 7 bases and J 2 bases, leaving 18 bases between the germline ends. The length of the CDR3 is 15 residues. The CDR3 DNA follows: TGTGCCAGCACCGGGCTAGGCTCAAAACCCTACGAGCAGTACTTC. Translated: CASTGLGSKPYEQYF.

About this clonotype itself: A clone one base away is much larger, so this may be a read error. The CDR3 spells CATSITGTADQPQHF. The CDR3 bases are TGTGCCACCAGCATCACGGGGACAGCGGATCAGCCCCAGCATTTT. The chain joins TRBV7-9 to TRBJ1-5, with 7 positions matching TRBD1. CDR3 size: 15 residues. From germline, CDR1 is SEHNR and CDR2 FQNEAQ (reference sequence).